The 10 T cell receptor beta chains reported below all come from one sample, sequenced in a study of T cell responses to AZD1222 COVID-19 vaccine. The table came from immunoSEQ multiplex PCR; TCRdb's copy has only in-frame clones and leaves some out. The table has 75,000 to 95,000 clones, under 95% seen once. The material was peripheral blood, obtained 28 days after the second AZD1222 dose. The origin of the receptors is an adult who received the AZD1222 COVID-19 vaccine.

The DNA of the CDR3 is TGTGCCAGCAGTGAGGCCACCGCGCGGCGTTCGTATTTT. Its protein is CASSEATARRSYF. The chain uses TRBV2 and TRBJ1-3; no clear D gene. V was trimmed by 3 bases and J by 16 bases, leaving 19 bases between them. The CDR3 is 13 amino acids. CDR1 is SNHLY, CDR2 FYNNEI, per germline.

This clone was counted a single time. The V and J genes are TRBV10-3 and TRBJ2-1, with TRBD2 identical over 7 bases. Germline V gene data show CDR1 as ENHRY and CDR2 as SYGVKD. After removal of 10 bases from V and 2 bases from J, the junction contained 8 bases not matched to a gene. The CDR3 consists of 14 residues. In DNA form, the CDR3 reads TGTGCCACCTCTAGCGGAGGGGCCTACAATGAGCAGTTCTTC. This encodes CATSSGGAYNEQFF.

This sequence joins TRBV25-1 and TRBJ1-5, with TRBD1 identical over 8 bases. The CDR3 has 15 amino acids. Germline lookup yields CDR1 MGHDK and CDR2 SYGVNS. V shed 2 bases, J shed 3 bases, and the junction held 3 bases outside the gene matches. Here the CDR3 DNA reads TGTGCCAGCAGTGAACCGGGACAGGACAATCAGCCCCAGCATTTT. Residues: CASSEPGQDNQPQHF. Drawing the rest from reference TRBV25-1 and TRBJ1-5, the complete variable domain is EADIYQTPRYLVIGTGKKITLECSQTMGHDKMYWYQQDPGMELHLIHYSYGVNSTEKGDLSSESTVSRIRTEHFPLTLESARPSHTSQYLCASSEPGQDNQPQHFGDGTRLSIL.

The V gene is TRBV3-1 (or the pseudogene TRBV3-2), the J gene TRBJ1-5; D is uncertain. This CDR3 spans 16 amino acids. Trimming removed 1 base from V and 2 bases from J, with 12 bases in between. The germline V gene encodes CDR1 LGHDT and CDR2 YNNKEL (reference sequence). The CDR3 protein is CASSQGQVSGNQPQHF. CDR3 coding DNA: TGTGCCAGCAGCCAAGGTCAGGTCTCGGGCAATCAGCCCCAGCATTTT.

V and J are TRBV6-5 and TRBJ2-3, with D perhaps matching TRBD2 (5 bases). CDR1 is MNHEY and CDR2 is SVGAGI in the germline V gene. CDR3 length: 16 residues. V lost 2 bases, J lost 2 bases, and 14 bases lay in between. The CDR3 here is CASSYGVAWNTDTQYF. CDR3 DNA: TGTGCCAGCAGTTACGGCGTAGCGTGGAACACAGATACGCAGTATTTT.

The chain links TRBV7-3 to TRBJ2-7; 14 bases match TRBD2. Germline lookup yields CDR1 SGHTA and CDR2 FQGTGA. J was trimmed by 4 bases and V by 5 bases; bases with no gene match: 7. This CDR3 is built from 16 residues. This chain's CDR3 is CASSPTGTSGSYEQYF. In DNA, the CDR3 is TGTGCCAGCAGCCCAACCGGGACTAGCGGGAGTTACGAGCAGTACTTC.

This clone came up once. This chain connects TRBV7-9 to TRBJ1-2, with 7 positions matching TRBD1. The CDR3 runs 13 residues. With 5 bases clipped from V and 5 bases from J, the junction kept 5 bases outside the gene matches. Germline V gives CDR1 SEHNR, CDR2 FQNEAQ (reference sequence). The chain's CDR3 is CASSTGQLYGYTF. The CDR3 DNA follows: TGTGCCAGCAGCACGGGACAGCTTTATGGCTACACCTTC.

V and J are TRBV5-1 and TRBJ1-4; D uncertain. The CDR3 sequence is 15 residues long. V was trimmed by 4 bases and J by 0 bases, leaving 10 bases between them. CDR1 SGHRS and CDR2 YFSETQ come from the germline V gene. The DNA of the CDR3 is TGCGCCAGCAGCCCAACACCTACAACTAATGAAAAACTGTTTTTT. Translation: CASSPTPTTNEKLFF. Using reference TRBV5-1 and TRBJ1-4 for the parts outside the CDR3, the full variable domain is KAGVTQTPRYLIKTRGQQVTLSCSPISGHRSVSWYQQTPGQGLQFLFEYFSETQRNKGNFPGRFSGRQFSNSRSEMNVSTLELGDSALYLCASSPTPTTNEKLFFGSGTQLSVL.

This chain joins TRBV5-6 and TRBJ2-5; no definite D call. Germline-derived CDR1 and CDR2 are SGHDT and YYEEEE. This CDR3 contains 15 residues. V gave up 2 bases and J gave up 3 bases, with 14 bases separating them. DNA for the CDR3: TGTGCCAGCAGCTTAAGTTATGTAGCAGAAGAGACCCAGTACTTC. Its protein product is CASSLSYVAEETQYF.

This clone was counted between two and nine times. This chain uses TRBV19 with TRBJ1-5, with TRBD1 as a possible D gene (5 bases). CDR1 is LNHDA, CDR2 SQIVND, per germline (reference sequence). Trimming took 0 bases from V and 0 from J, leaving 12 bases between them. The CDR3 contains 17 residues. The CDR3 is CASSIDGGWNSNQPQHF. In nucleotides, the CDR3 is TGTGCCAGTAGTATAGATGGGGGGTGGAATAGCAATCAGCCCCAGCATTTT.